Listed here are 20 T cell receptor beta chains from one sample, sequenced in a study of blood T cell repertoires in COVID-19 (dated by TCRdb to 2018 to 2021). The library relied on the immunoSEQ multiplex PCR assay. As stored in TCRdb, this immuneACCESS dataset retains in-frame rearrangements with V and J assigned. A fraction of the clones does not appear; measured against another copy, unresolved V genes explain less than half of the discrepancy, and the remainder lacks a known reason. Here the sample has 150,000 to 200,000 clones; more than 75% occur a single time. The ten biggest clones cover more than 7.5% of the sample. Sequencing was performed on PBMCs or T cells enriched from blood (not recorded which). The receptors here all came from a woman in her twenties or thirties who had recovered from COVID-19.

This CDR3 reads CASSDSGRAQETQYF. CDR3 coding DNA: TGTGCCAGCAGCGATAGCGGGAGGGCCCAAGAGACCCAGTACTTC. The rearrangement links TRBV7-9 to TRBJ2-5; 11 bases map to TRBD2. Trimming removed 5 bases from V and 1 base from J; junction bases left unmatched: 3. The CDR3 has 15 amino acids. Germline CDR1 is SEHNR and CDR2 is FQNEAQ (reference sequence).

The chain joins TRBV28 to TRBJ1-2; the match to TRBD1 covers 8 bases. This CDR3 region has 16 residues. J gave up 4 bases and V 3 bases, and 10 bases lay outside the gene matches. Germline CDR1 and CDR2: MDHEN and SYDVKM. The CDR3 bases are TGTGCCAGCAGTTTCCTTCGCCGGGACAGGACCTATGGCTACACCTTC. Protein sequence: CASSFLRRDRTYGYTF.

J is TRBJ1-1 and V is TRBV19; TRBD1 is a possible D gene (6 bases). V lost 5 bases, J lost 4 bases, and 17 bases lay in between. The CDR3 length is 15 residues. Germline assignment: CDR1 LNHDA and CDR2 SQIVND (reference sequence). The CDR3 DNA is TGTGCCAGTAGTCCACTGACAGGTAGGGTCACTGAAGCTTTCTTT. The encoded protein is CASSPLTGRVTEAFF.

J is TRBJ2-1 and V is TRBV3-1 (or the pseudogene TRBV3-2); D is undetermined. This CDR3 comprises 14 residues. The germline V gene has CDR1 LGHDT and CDR2 YNNKEL (reference sequence). Between the trimmed V and J ends, which lost 2 bases and 4 bases, there was a span of 9 bases. CDR3 nucleotides: TGTGCCAGCAGCCAACCCGTAGCTTACAATGAGCAGTTCTTC. Its translation is CASSQPVAYNEQFF.

As concerns this clone: This sample includes further DNA sequences coding for the same CDR3. This rearrangement joins TRBV27 to TRBJ1-1; 10 bases map to TRBD1. Trimming cost V 2 bases and J 5 bases; bases outside gene matches: 5. The CDR3 contains 15 residues. Looked up from germline, CDR1 is MNHEY and CDR2 is SMNVEV (reference sequence). The CDR3 nucleotides are TGTGCCAGCAGTTTAATCCCGGGACAGGGGACTGAAGCTTTCTTT. The encoded protein is CASSLIPGQGTEAFF.

This clone was seen a handful of times. The V gene is TRBV4-1, the J gene TRBJ2-7, with D tentatively TRBD2 (6 bases). In germline, CDR1 is MGHRA, CDR2 YSYEKL. The CDR3 has 15 amino acids. The ends were cut back, 0 bases at V and 3 bases at J, with 12 bases in the middle. CDR3 DNA: TGCGCCAGCAGCCAAGAATCGGGAGTTCTCTACGAGCAGTACTTC. This codes for CASSQESGVLYEQYF.

J is TRBJ2-3 and V is TRBV28; no reliable D call. CDR1 and CDR2 from the germline V gene are MDHEN and SYDVKM. V was shortened by 3 bases and J by 4 bases, with 8 bases between the two germline ends. There are 13 residues in the CDR3. The CDR3 here is CASSFLLSDTQYF. The CDR3 DNA follows: TGTGCCAGCAGTTTCCTTTTGTCAGATACGCAGTATTTT.

The rearrangement joins TRBV4-1 to TRBJ1-2, with 8 nucleotides matching TRBD1. This CDR3 is 14 amino acids long. From germline, CDR1 is MGHRA and CDR2 YSYEKL. The V segment lost 4 bases and the J segment 8 bases; nucleotides outside the gene matches: 9. Here the CDR3 DNA reads TGCGCCAGCAGCCTGGGACAGGCGTTGGGGGGCTACACCTTC. Protein product: CASSLGQALGGYTF.

This clone was seen a handful of times. V gene TRBV6-5 combines with J gene TRBJ2-7; 8 bases agree with TRBD2. CDR3 length: 13 amino acids. V gave up 7 bases and J gave up 7 bases; unmatched junction bases: 9. CDR1 and CDR2 from the germline V gene are MNHEY and SVGAGI. The CDR3 is CASTGGQREEQYF. In nucleotides, the CDR3 is TGTGCCAGCACCGGGGGCCAGCGGGAGGAGCAGTACTTC.

J is TRBJ2-5 and V is TRBV28; 13 bases fit TRBD2. J gave up 4 bases and V 5 bases, and 4 bases lay outside the gene matches. This CDR3 is 15 amino acids long. Germline V CDR1 and CDR2: MDHEN, SYDVKM. The CDR3: CASSPLAGGLETQYF. CDR3 bases: TGTGCCAGCAGTCCACTAGCGGGAGGGCTAGAGACCCAGTACTTC.

This sequence joins TRBV6-5 and TRBJ2-1, with D tentatively TRBD1 (6 bases). The CDR3 spans 14 residues. Trimming stripped 7 bases from V and 9 bases from J, with 19 bases between. The germline V gene has CDR1 MNHEY and CDR2 SVGAGI. In DNA, the CDR3 is TGTGCCAGCATTGGCGACTCAACCAGGGGTGAGCAGTTCTTC. Its protein is CASIGDSTRGEQFF.

This chain uses TRBV3-1 (or the pseudogene TRBV3-2) with TRBJ2-7, with TRBD1 matching over 7 bases. V shed 2 bases, J shed 0 bases, and the junction held 7 bases outside the gene matches. The germline V gene encodes CDR1 LGHDT and CDR2 YNNKEL (reference sequence). CDR3 length: 16 amino acids. CDR3 bases: TGTGCCAGCAGCCAATCTGACCGGGACAGCTCCTACGAGCAGTACTTC. Its translation is CASSQSDRDSSYEQYF.

This sequence joins TRBV5-6 and TRBJ2-3, with a possible D match to TRBD2 (6 bases). This CDR3 has 12 amino acids. Per the germline V gene, CDR1 is SGHDT and CDR2 is YYEEEE. Deletions cut 5 bases from V and 3 bases from J, with 7 bases between. The CDR3, as DNA: TGTGCCAGCAGTGGGAGGACAGATACGCAGTATTTT. Its translation is CASSGRTDTQYF.

The gene calls are TRBV15 and TRBJ2-7; 9 bases are shared with TRBD1. V was clipped by 0 bases and J by 4 bases; unmatched bases: 10. CDR1 LNHNV and CDR2 YYDKDF come from the germline V gene (reference sequence). The CDR3 totals 17 residues. CDR3 loop: CATSRDKYRDRAYEQYF. The CDR3 coding sequence is TGTGCCACCAGCAGAGACAAATACCGGGACAGGGCTTACGAGCAGTACTTC.

The genes are TRBV20-1 and TRBJ1-2; possibly TRBD1 for D (5 bases). Germline CDR1 reads DFQATT; CDR2 reads SNEGSKA (reference sequence). V lost 3 bases to trimming and J lost 2 bases, with 10 bases between them. The CDR3 has 13 residues. CDR3 nucleotides: TGCAGTGCTAGTGAAGGGGTGAACTATGGCTACACCTTC. As protein: CSASEGVNYGYTF.

The chain couples TRBV6-4 to TRBJ2-2; TRBD2 agrees at 8 bases. Trimming cost V 4 bases and J 3 bases; bases outside gene matches: 1. The CDR3 is made up of 14 amino acids. Germline CDR1 and CDR2: MRHNA and SNTAGT. This chain's CDR3 is CASSGAGDTGELFF. The CDR3 nucleotides read TGTGCCAGCAGTGGAGCGGGAGACACCGGGGAGCTGTTTTTT.

V is TRBV11-2 and J is TRBJ2-7; possibly TRBD2 for D (5 bases). V was clipped by 4 bases and J by 6 bases, with 10 bases between them. CDR1 is SGHAT and CDR2 is FQNNGV in the germline V gene. The length of the CDR3 is 12 residues. Here the CDR3 reads CASSSDSREQYF. The CDR3 nucleotides read TGTGCCAGCAGCTCGGACTCCCGCGAGCAGTACTTC.

The V gene is TRBV25-1, the J gene TRBJ2-5; D not resolved. With 10 bases removed from V and 5 bases from J, the gap between germline ends came to 11 bases. Germline-derived CDR1 and CDR2 are MGHDK and SYGVNS. The CDR3 contains 11 residues. The CDR3 nucleotides are TGTGCCACTACCCCGGGTGAGACCCAGTACTTC. Translated, it gives CATTPGETQYF.

This rearrangement joins TRBV11-2 to TRBJ2-2, with TRBD1 matching 8 bases. Germline lookup yields CDR1 SGHAT and CDR2 FQNNGV. This CDR3 contains 16 residues. V was pared by 7 bases and J by 1 base, with 8 bases of the junction left unmatched. CDR3 in DNA: TGTGCCAGCACCCTCGTGGACAGGGAGAACACCGGGGAGCTGTTTTTT. Protein: CASTLVDRENTGELFF. Filled out from reference TRBV11-2 and TRBJ2-2, the complete variable domain reads EAGVAQSPRYKIIEKRQSVAFWCNPISGHATLYWYQQILGQGPKLLIQFQNNGVVDDSQLPKDRFSAERLKGVDSTLKIQPAKLEDSAVYLCASTLVDRENTGELFFGEGSRLTVL.

The chain is built from TRBV2 and TRBJ2-3; 9 bases match TRBD1. CDR1 is SNHLY and CDR2 is FYNNEI in the germline V gene. The CDR3 extends over 19 amino acids. V trimming: 7 bases; J trimming: 0 bases; junction bases outside the gene matches: 17. CDR3 sequence (DNA): TGTGCCAGCACCCGAGTGGGACAGGGAGGGGTAATAAGCACAGATACGCAGTATTTT. Protein: CASTRVGQGGVISTDTQYF.